The rows below give T cell receptor beta chains drawn from one sample of a study of T-cell reconstitution after alpha-beta-depleted transplantation in children. TCRdb re-analysed the PCR reads in MiXCR, keeping a single row per CDR3 protein. Of about 580,000 distinct CDR3 sequences in the sample, 23% are singletons; the top ten hold over 12%. Source: PBMCs, mostly from graft donor cells, taken 360 days after TCRalphabeta/CD19-depleted stem cell transplant. The receptors come from a boy younger than two who had a stem cell transplant for acute myeloid leukemia, so the T cells may come from the graft donor. CDR3s include the opening cysteine and the closing phenylalanine or tryptophan. The order of the fields is V gene, D gene, clone size, J gene, CDR3 DNA, CDR3 protein. A D gene is named only where the DNA matches it firmly. Only part of the rows carry a size: once, few, many, or a class if the clone is expanded.

v_gene: TRBV12-3/TRBV12-4
d_gene: TRBD2
abundance: NA
j_gene: TRBJ2-7
CDR3nt: TGTGCCAGCGGCCATAGCGGGGGGAGCTCCTACGAGCAGTACTTC
CDR3aa: CASGHSGGSSYEQYF

v_gene: TRBV4-3
d_gene: TRBD2
abundance: NA
j_gene: TRBJ2-7
CDR3nt: TGCGCCAGCAGCCAAGATCTAGCGGGGCGAGCCTACGAGCAGTACTTC
CDR3aa: CASSQDLAGRAYEQYF

v_gene: TRBV20-1
d_gene: NA
abundance: NA
j_gene: TRBJ2-7
CDR3nt: TGCAGTGCTAGAGGCAAAACGGGTTATACCTACGAGCAGTACTTC
CDR3aa: CSARGKTGYTYEQYF

v_gene: TRBV29-1
d_gene: NA
abundance: many
j_gene: TRBJ1-1
CDR3nt: TGCAGCGTGAGGGGGGCAATCGAAAAATTGTCTGAAGCTTTCTTT
CDR3aa: CSVRGAIEKLSEAFF

v_gene: TRBV7-9
d_gene: NA
abundance: many
j_gene: TRBJ2-5
CDR3nt: TGTGCCAGCAGCTTAGAGTTTAAGACCCAGTACTTC
CDR3aa: CASSLEFKTQYF

v_gene: TRBV12-3/TRBV12-4
d_gene: TRBD1
abundance: once
j_gene: TRBJ2-1
CDR3nt: TGTGCCAGCAGTTTTGACAGGGGTACCTACAATGAGCAGTTCTTC
CDR3aa: CASSFDRGTYNEQFF

v_gene: TRBV4-2
d_gene: TRBD1
abundance: few
j_gene: TRBJ2-5
CDR3nt: TGTGCCAGCAGCTACACCGGGACAGGGGGAGAGACCCAGTACTTC
CDR3aa: CASSYTGTGGETQYF

v_gene: TRBV28
d_gene: NA
abundance: NA
j_gene: TRBJ1-2
CDR3nt: TGTGCCAGCAGTGAAGTTTCGGACAGAACTCACTATGGCTACACCTTC
CDR3aa: CASSEVSDRTHYGYTF

v_gene: TRBV4-1
d_gene: TRBD2
abundance: NA
j_gene: TRBJ2-1
CDR3nt: TGCGCCAGCAGCCAAGAAGGGACTACCGTAACGAATGAGCAGTTCTTC
CDR3aa: CASSQEGTTVTNEQFF

v_gene: TRBV7-8
d_gene: TRBD1
abundance: NA
j_gene: TRBJ2-1
CDR3nt: TGTGCCAGCAGGTTCGACAGGGGGGCCCTCAATGAGCAGTTCTTC
CDR3aa: CASRFDRGALNEQFF

v_gene: TRBV6-2/TRBV6-3
d_gene: NA
abundance: NA
j_gene: TRBJ2-3
CDR3nt: TGTGCCAGCAGTTGGGACATTACGCAGTATTTT
CDR3aa: CASSWDITQYF

v_gene: TRBV10-2
d_gene: TRBD1
abundance: NA
j_gene: TRBJ2-5
CDR3nt: TGCGCCAGCAGTTCTTCCCCCGGGACAGAGAAAGAGACCCAGTACTTC
CDR3aa: CASSSSPGTEKETQYF

v_gene: TRBV6-5
d_gene: TRBD1
abundance: NA
j_gene: TRBJ1-1
CDR3nt: TGTGCCAGCAGTTACCCTAAGACAGGGCTGTTGGGAAACACTGAAGCTTTCTTT
CDR3aa: CASSYPKTGLLGNTEAFF

v_gene: TRBV29-1
d_gene: TRBD1
abundance: many
j_gene: TRBJ2-6
CDR3nt: TGCAGCGTTGAGGGTACAGGGGCTGGGGCCAACGTCCTGACTTTC
CDR3aa: CSVEGTGAGANVLTF

v_gene: TRBV27
d_gene: TRBD1
abundance: NA
j_gene: TRBJ2-1
CDR3nt: TGTGCCAGCAGACAGGGACTGCCGGGACAGGTCGTTGGAAATGAGCAGTTCTTC
CDR3aa: CASRQGLPGQVVGNEQFF

v_gene: TRBV5-4
d_gene: NA
abundance: many
j_gene: TRBJ2-5
CDR3nt: TGTGCCAGCAGCTTGGAGGGTGTAGGCGAGACCCAGTACTTC
CDR3aa: CASSLEGVGETQYF

v_gene: TRBV12-3/TRBV12-4
d_gene: NA
abundance: NA
j_gene: TRBJ1-1
CDR3nt: TGTGCCAGCAGTTTTAGAGGGATCTCTGAAGCTTTCTTT
CDR3aa: CASSFRGISEAFF

v_gene: TRBV7-2
d_gene: NA
abundance: many
j_gene: TRBJ1-1
CDR3nt: TGTGCCAGCAGCTTGTATAAGTCGGGCACTGAAGCTTTCTTT
CDR3aa: CASSLYKSGTEAFF

v_gene: TRBV12-3/TRBV12-4
d_gene: NA
abundance: many
j_gene: TRBJ2-1
CDR3nt: TGTGCCAGCAGTTTAGGTAGGCGCTACAATGAGCAGTTCTTC
CDR3aa: CASSLGRRYNEQFF

v_gene: TRBV20-1
d_gene: NA
abundance: NA
j_gene: TRBJ1-1
CDR3nt: TGCAGTGCTAGAGCCTATAAGCTAAACACTGAAGCTTTCTTT
CDR3aa: CSARAYKLNTEAFF

v_gene: TRBV5-6
d_gene: NA
abundance: NA
j_gene: TRBJ2-1
CDR3nt: TGTGCCAGCAGCTTGGATATGGACATTCACAATGAGCAGTTCTTC
CDR3aa: CASSLDMDIHNEQFF

v_gene: TRBV7-2
d_gene: TRBD2
abundance: NA
j_gene: TRBJ2-3
CDR3nt: TGTGCCAGCAGCTACCAGAGTAGCGGGGAGGCAGATACGCAGTATTTT
CDR3aa: CASSYQSSGEADTQYF

v_gene: TRBV6-5
d_gene: NA
abundance: NA
j_gene: TRBJ1-6
CDR3nt: TGTGCCAGCAGTCCCGGGACATACGTCCTCCACTTT
CDR3aa: CASSPGTYVLHF

v_gene: TRBV20-1
d_gene: NA
abundance: NA
j_gene: TRBJ2-6
CDR3nt: TGCTGTGCCACTAGAGGAGCTCAATTCTCTGGGGCCAACGTCCTGACTTTC
CDR3aa: CCATRGAQFSGANVLTF

v_gene: TRBV11-2
d_gene: NA
abundance: few
j_gene: TRBJ2-1
CDR3nt: TGTGCCAGCGGCGGAAGGATAGGGTGGGACAATGAGCAGTTCTTC
CDR3aa: CASGGRIGWDNEQFF

v_gene: TRBV29-1
d_gene: NA
abundance: many
j_gene: TRBJ2-5
CDR3nt: TGCAGCGTTGATGAGACCTCCCAAGAGACCCAGTACTTC
CDR3aa: CSVDETSQETQYF

v_gene: TRBV20-1
d_gene: NA
abundance: many
j_gene: TRBJ2-3
CDR3nt: TGCAGTGCTAGTAAGATCCAGGGAACAGATACGCAGTATTTT
CDR3aa: CSASKIQGTDTQYF

v_gene: TRBV24-1
d_gene: TRBD1
abundance: NA
j_gene: TRBJ1-5
CDR3nt: TGTGCCACCAGTGACACCGGGACAGGGGAAAAGAATCAGCCCCAGCATTTT
CDR3aa: CATSDTGTGEKNQPQHF

v_gene: TRBV5-1
d_gene: TRBD1
abundance: few
j_gene: TRBJ1-1
CDR3nt: TGCGCCAGCAGCCCGCTAAGGGGGCGAGTCACTGAAGCTTTCTTT
CDR3aa: CASSPLRGRVTEAFF

v_gene: TRBV4-1
d_gene: NA
abundance: NA
j_gene: TRBJ1-5
CDR3nt: TGCGCCAGCAGCCAAGGAGGTCTTCTTCAGCCCCAGCATTTT
CDR3aa: CASSQGGLLQPQHF

v_gene: TRBV5-6
d_gene: NA
abundance: NA
j_gene: TRBJ1-5
CDR3nt: TGTGCCAGCAGCTTGGGGCAGTTCAAGCCCCAGCATTTT
CDR3aa: CASSLGQFKPQHF

v_gene: TRBV27
d_gene: NA
abundance: once
j_gene: TRBJ2-5
CDR3nt: TGTGCCAGCGGCCGACCCCCTCCTAAGACCCAGTACTTC
CDR3aa: CASGRPPPKTQYF

v_gene: TRBV7-2
d_gene: NA
abundance: many
j_gene: TRBJ2-1
CDR3nt: TGTGCCAGCAGTTTAGCGCGGGACAATGAGCAGTTCTTC
CDR3aa: CASSLARDNEQFF

v_gene: TRBV20-1
d_gene: NA
abundance: NA
j_gene: TRBJ2-6
CDR3nt: TGCAGTGCTGGGGGGCGCGCTGGGGCCAACGTCCTGACTTTC
CDR3aa: CSAGGRAGANVLTF

v_gene: TRBV5-6
d_gene: TRBD2
abundance: NA
j_gene: TRBJ2-5
CDR3nt: TGTGCCAGCAGTTTCAGCGGGGAGTCACAAGAGACCCAGTACTTC
CDR3aa: CASSFSGESQETQYF

v_gene: TRBV7-9
d_gene: NA
abundance: few
j_gene: TRBJ2-5
CDR3nt: TGTGCCAGCAGCTTGCAGGAGTTAGAGACCCAGTACTTC
CDR3aa: CASSLQELETQYF

v_gene: TRBV6-2/TRBV6-3
d_gene: NA
abundance: NA
j_gene: TRBJ1-1
CDR3nt: TGTGCCAGCAGGGAGGGGAACACTGAAGCTTTCTTT
CDR3aa: CASREGNTEAFF

v_gene: TRBV28
d_gene: NA
abundance: many
j_gene: TRBJ2-3
CDR3nt: TGTGCCAGCAGTTCCGAGACTAGAGGCACAGATACGCAGTATTTT
CDR3aa: CASSSETRGTDTQYF

v_gene: TRBV13
d_gene: NA
abundance: NA
j_gene: TRBJ2-3
CDR3nt: TGTGCCAGCAGCTCCTCCCTAGCCGGGGGGCCCACAGATACGCAGTATTTT
CDR3aa: CASSSSLAGGPTDTQYF

v_gene: TRBV7-9
d_gene: NA
abundance: NA
j_gene: TRBJ2-1
CDR3nt: TGTGCCAGCAGCTTAGGGCCAGGGGTTGAGCAGTTCTTC
CDR3aa: CASSLGPGVEQFF

v_gene: TRBV20-1
d_gene: NA
abundance: NA
j_gene: TRBJ2-2
CDR3nt: TGCAGTGCTAGAGACGGCACGTTGGACACCGGGGAGCTGTTTTTT
CDR3aa: CSARDGTLDTGELFF

v_gene: TRBV20-1
d_gene: NA
abundance: few
j_gene: TRBJ1-2
CDR3nt: TGCAGTGCTAGAGATTCTTGGGGCAGCCTATCCTATGGCTACACCTTC
CDR3aa: CSARDSWGSLSYGYTF

v_gene: TRBV20-1
d_gene: NA
abundance: NA
j_gene: TRBJ1-3
CDR3nt: TGCAGTGCTAGGCCCTCTGGGGCAACAGGAAACACCATATATTTT
CDR3aa: CSARPSGATGNTIYF

v_gene: TRBV20-1
d_gene: NA
abundance: NA
j_gene: TRBJ1-1
CDR3nt: TGCAGTGCTAGAGATCGGGCAGAGAACACTGAAGCTTTCTTT
CDR3aa: CSARDRAENTEAFF

v_gene: TRBV6-5
d_gene: NA
abundance: NA
j_gene: TRBJ2-5
CDR3nt: TGTGCCAGCAGTTACGGGTGGAGTGAGACCCAGTACTTC
CDR3aa: CASSYGWSETQYF

v_gene: TRBV5-6
d_gene: TRBD2
abundance: few
j_gene: TRBJ2-7
CDR3nt: TGTGCCAGCAGCCTTACGGGGCGGGGGGTCCTCTCCTACGAGCAGTACTTC
CDR3aa: CASSLTGRGVLSYEQYF

v_gene: TRBV27
d_gene: TRBD1
abundance: many
j_gene: TRBJ2-2
CDR3nt: TGTGCCAGCAGTGCCCAGGGGGCGCGGACCGGGGAGCTGTTTTTT
CDR3aa: CASSAQGARTGELFF

v_gene: TRBV20-1
d_gene: TRBD1
abundance: many
j_gene: TRBJ2-2
CDR3nt: TGCAGTGCTAGAGAGCTGAGACAGGGTAGTACCGGGGAGCTGTTTTTT
CDR3aa: CSARELRQGSTGELFF

v_gene: TRBV10-3
d_gene: TRBD2
abundance: few
j_gene: TRBJ2-5
CDR3nt: TGTGCCATCAGTGAGTCGGGGCTAGCGGGGAACCAAGAGACCCAGTACTTC
CDR3aa: CAISESGLAGNQETQYF